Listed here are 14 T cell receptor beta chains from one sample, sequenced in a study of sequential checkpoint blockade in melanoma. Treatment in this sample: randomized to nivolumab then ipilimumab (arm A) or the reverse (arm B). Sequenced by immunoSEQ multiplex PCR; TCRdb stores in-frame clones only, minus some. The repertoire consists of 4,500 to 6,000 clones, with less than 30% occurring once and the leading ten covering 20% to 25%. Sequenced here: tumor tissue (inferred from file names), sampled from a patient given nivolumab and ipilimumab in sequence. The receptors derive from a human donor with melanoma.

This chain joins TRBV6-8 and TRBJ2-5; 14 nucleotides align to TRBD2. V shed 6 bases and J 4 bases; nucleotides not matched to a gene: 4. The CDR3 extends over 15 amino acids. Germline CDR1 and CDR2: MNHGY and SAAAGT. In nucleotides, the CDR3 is TGTGCCAGCAGCCAGGGACTAGCGGGAGTAGAGACCCAGTACTTC. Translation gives CASSQGLAGVETQYF.

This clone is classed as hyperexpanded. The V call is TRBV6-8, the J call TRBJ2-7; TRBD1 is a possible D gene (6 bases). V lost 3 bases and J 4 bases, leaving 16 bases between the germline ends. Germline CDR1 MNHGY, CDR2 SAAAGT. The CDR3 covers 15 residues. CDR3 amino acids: CASSYRAGEFYEQYF. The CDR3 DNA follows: TGTGCCAGCAGTTATCGGGCAGGGGAATTTTACGAGCAGTACTTC.

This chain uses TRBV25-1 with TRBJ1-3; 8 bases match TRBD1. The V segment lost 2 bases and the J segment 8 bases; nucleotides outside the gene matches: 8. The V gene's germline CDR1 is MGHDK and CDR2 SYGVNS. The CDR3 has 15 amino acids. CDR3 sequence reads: CASSEQRTGRDTIYF. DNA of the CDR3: TGTGCCAGCAGTGAACAACGGACAGGGCGTGACACCATATATTTT.

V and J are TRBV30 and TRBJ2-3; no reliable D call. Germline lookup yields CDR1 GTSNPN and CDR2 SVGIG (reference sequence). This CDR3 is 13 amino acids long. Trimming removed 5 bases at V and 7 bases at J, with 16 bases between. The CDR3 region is CAWGEGVMYTQYF. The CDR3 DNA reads TGTGCCTGGGGTGAAGGCGTCATGTATACGCAGTATTTT.

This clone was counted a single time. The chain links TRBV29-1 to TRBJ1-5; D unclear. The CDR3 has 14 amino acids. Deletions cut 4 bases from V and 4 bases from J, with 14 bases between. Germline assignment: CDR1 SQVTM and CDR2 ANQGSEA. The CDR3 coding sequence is TGCAGCGTTGGAAATCACGGAGGGAATCAGCCCCAGCATTTT. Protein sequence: CSVGNHGGNQPQHF.

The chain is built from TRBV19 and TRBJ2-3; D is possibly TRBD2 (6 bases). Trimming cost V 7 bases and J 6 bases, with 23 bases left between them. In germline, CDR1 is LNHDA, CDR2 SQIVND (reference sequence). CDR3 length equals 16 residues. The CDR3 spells CASKLGGHRGIDTQYF. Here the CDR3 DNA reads TGTGCCAGTAAGCTCGGGGGTCATCGAGGTATTGATACGCAGTATTTT.

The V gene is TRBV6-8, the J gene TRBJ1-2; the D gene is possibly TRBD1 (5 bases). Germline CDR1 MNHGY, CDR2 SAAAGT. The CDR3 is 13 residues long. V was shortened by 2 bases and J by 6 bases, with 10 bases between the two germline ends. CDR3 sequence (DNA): TGTGCCAGCAGTTACAGGGGATCTAATGGCTACACCTTC. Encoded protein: CASSYRGSNGYTF.

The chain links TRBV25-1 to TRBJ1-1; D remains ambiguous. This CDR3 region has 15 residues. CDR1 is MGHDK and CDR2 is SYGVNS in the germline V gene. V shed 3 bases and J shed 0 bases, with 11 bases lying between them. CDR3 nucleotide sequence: TGTGCCAGCAGTGATCCAGGAGCGCTGAACACTGAAGCTTTCTTT. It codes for CASSDPGALNTEAFF.

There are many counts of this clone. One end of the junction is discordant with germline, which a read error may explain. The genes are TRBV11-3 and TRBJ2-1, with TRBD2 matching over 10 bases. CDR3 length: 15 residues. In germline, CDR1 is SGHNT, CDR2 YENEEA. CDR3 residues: CARSLRLAGDNEQFF. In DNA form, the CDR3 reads TGTGCCAGAAGCTTAAGGCTAGCGGGGGACAATGAGCAGTTCTTC.

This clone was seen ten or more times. The DNA for the CDR3 is TGTGCCAGCAGCCCGGAAGGAAGGGGCCAGGAGACCCAGTACTTC. This gives the protein CASSPEGRGQETQYF. The chain couples TRBV11-3 to TRBJ2-5; maybe TRBD1 (5 bases). The CDR3 consists of 15 residues. Germline loops: CDR1 SGHNT, CDR2 YENEEA. The ends were cut back, 5 bases at V and 5 bases at J, with 18 bases in the middle. Full variable domain (outside the CDR3, taken from reference TRBV11-3 and TRBJ2-5): EAGVVQSPRYKIIEKKQPVAFWCNPISGHNTLYWYLQNLGQGPELLIRYENEEAVDDSQLPKDRFSAERLKGVDSTLKIQPAELGDSAVYLCASSPEGRGQETQYFGPGTRLLVL.

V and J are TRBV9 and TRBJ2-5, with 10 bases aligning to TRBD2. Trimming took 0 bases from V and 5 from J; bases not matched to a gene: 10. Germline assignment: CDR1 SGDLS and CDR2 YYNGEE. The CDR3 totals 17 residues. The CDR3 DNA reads TGTGCCAGCAGCGTAGGGGGAGCGGGAGGGGCCATGGAGACCCAGTACTTC. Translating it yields CASSVGGAGGAMETQYF.

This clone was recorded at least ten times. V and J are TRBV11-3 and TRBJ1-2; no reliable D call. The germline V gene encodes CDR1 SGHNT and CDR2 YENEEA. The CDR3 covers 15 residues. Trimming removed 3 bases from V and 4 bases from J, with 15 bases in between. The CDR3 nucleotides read TGTGCCAGCAGCTTGGGCGGGATCCCCCTCTATGGCTACACCTTC. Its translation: CASSLGGIPLYGYTF.

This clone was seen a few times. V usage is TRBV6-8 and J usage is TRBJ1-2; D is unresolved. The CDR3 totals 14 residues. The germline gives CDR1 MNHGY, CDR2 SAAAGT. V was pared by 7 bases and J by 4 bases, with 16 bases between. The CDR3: CASTAGPDSYGYTF. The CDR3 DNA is TGTGCCAGCACCGCCGGGCCGGACTCCTATGGCTACACCTTC.

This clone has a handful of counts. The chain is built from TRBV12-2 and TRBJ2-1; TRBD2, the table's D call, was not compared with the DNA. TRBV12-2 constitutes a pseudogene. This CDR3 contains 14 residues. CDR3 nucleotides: TGTGCCACCCCGGGGGGCACCTCCTACAATGAGCAGTTCTTC. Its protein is CATPGGTSYNEQFF.